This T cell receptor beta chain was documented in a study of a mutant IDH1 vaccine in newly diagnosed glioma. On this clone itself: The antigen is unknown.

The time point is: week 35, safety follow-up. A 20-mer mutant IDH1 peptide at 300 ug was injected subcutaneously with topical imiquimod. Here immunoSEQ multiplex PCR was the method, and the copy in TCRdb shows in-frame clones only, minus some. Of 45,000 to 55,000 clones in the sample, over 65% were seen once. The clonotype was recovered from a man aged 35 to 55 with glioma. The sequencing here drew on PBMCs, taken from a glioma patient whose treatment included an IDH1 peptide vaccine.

CDR3 nucleotides: TGCGCCAGCAGCCAAGAACTCTCGGGACAGGGGGCGCTTTATCATGGCTACACCTTC. Its protein product is CASSQELSGQGALYHGYTF. V usage is TRBV4-3 and J usage is TRBJ1-2, with 12 bases that match TRBD1. V lost 0 bases to trimming and J lost 6 bases; unmatched junction nucleotides: 14. The CDR3 runs to 19 residues. Germline CDR1 reads LGHNA; CDR2 reads YSLEER.